This T cell receptor beta chain emerged from a study of OX40 agonist ivuxolimab in advanced cancers. In the study overall: The dose of intravenous ivuxolimab that patients received every 2 weeks ranged from 0.01 to 10 mg/kg. Treatment received earlier with anti-PD-1, anti-PD-L1 or anti-CTLA-4 agents was allowed, and over 30% had some. Whole-study results and caveats: With doses of 0.1 to 3.0 mg/kg, CD4+ and CD8+ blood T cells had undergone clonal expansion by week 6.

In regard to this clone: Antigen: not known.

Assay: immunoSEQ multiplex PCR; the TCRdb copy retains only in-frame clones and omits some. Among about 53,000 clones listed, approximately 88% were seen once. This receptor was taken from an adult with an advanced solid tumor such as melanoma, head and neck, liver or kidney cancer. Sequencing used CD4+ or CD8+ T cells sorted from blood, obtained in a trial of the OX40 agonist ivuxolimab.

This CDR3 reads CASSPTRGRLYNEQFF. The CDR3 nucleotides read TGTGCCAGCAGCCCCACGAGGGGGAGGCTTTACAATGAGCAGTTCTTC. The chain has TRBV11-2 and TRBJ2-1; either TRBD1 or TRBD2 may fit D (6 bases each). Germline assignment: CDR1 SGHAT and CDR2 FQNNGV. The CDR3 extends over 16 amino acids. V was pared by 5 bases and J by 4 bases, with 18 bases between.